The 9 T cell receptor beta chains listed next were all sequenced from one sample in a study of cytomegalovirus exposure and HLA in healthy donors. PCR primers comprised 60 Vbeta and 13 Jbeta primers. Sequenced by immunoSEQ multiplex PCR; TCRdb stores in-frame clones only, minus some. The sample lists roughly 120,000 clones; 70% to 75% were seen once. The material sequenced was PBMCs. The receptors derive from a woman younger than 35 in good health and CMV-seronegative.

The chain employs TRBV9 and TRBJ2-3; TRBD2 agrees at 11 bases. Germline-derived CDR1 and CDR2 are SGDLS and YYNGEE. Trimming took 5 bases from V and 3 from J; bases not matched to a gene: 5. The CDR3 has 15 residues. The CDR3 DNA reads TGTGCCAGCAGTCTTAGCGGGGGGGCAACAGATACGCAGTATTTT. Translating gives CASSLSGGATDTQYF. The whole variable domain, remainder taken from reference TRBV9 and TRBJ2-3, is DSGVTQTPKHLITATGQRVTLRCSPRSGDLSVYWYQQSLDQGLQFLIQYYNGEERAKGNILERFSAQQFPDLHSELNLSSLELGDSALYFCASSLSGGATDTQYFGPGTRLTVL.

This sequence joins TRBV6-1 and TRBJ2-3; 14 bases match TRBD2. The CDR3 is made up of 16 amino acids. Germline assignment: CDR1 MNHNS and CDR2 SASEGT. V lost 4 bases, J lost 2 bases, and 2 bases stayed unmatched. CDR3 sequence reads: CASSGTSGGITDTQYF. The CDR3 bases are TGTGCCAGCAGTGGGACTAGCGGGGGGATCACAGATACGCAGTATTTT.

The chain uses TRBV7-9 and TRBJ2-3, with no clear D. The CDR3 totals 12 residues. The germline gives CDR1 SEHNR, CDR2 FQNEAQ (reference sequence). The germline V and J ends were trimmed by 1 base and 6 bases, with 5 bases remaining between them. In DNA form, the CDR3 reads TGTGCCAGCAGCTTAGATCTGGATACGCAGTATTTT. Translating gives CASSLDLDTQYF.

The gene calls are TRBV28 and TRBJ1-2; 10 positions match TRBD1. This CDR3 is 14 amino acids long. The junction had 2 bases not matched to a gene; V was cut back by 4 bases and J by 3 bases. Germline V CDR1 and CDR2: MDHEN, SYDVKM. CDR3 DNA sequence: TGTGCCAGCAGTTCGACAGGGGGCGACTATGGCTACACCTTC. It is translated as CASSSTGGDYGYTF.

DNA of the CDR3: TGTGCCTGGAATTTGGGGGGTGGCTACACCTTC. Translating it yields CAWNLGGGYTF. The V call is TRBV30, the J call TRBJ1-2, with D possibly being TRBD1 (5 bases). The germline gives CDR1 GTSNPN, CDR2 SVGIG (reference sequence). The CDR3 sequence is 11 residues long. V dropped 4 bases and J dropped 7 bases, with 10 bases sitting between them.

V gene TRBV6-1 combines with J gene TRBJ1-2; 7 bases fit TRBD1. Germline V CDR1 and CDR2: MNHNS, SASEGT. The CDR3 spans 15 residues. J gave up 2 bases and V 8 bases, and 11 bases lay outside the gene matches. CDR3 loop: CASQIYRGYNYGYTF. CDR3 nucleotides: TGTGCCAGCCAAATCTACAGGGGTTACAACTATGGCTACACCTTC.

The chain couples TRBV6-1 to TRBJ1-2; D is unclear. Germline CDR1 MNHNS, CDR2 SASEGT. The CDR3 length is 15 residues. V gave up 3 bases and J gave up 2 bases, with 13 bases separating them. The CDR3 reads CASSEETFLNYGYTF. DNA for the CDR3: TGTGCCAGCAGTGAGGAGACTTTCCTCAACTATGGCTACACCTTC.

CDR3 sequence reads: CASSDGTSGGVRETQYF. CDR3 nucleotides: TGTGCCAGCAGCGATGGGACTAGCGGGGGGGTGCGGGAGACCCAGTACTTC. The chain employs TRBV7-8 and TRBJ2-5, with 16 bases lining up with TRBD2. The CDR3 runs to 17 residues. V was clipped by 5 bases and J by 5 bases; unmatched bases: 8. In germline, CDR1 is SGHVS, CDR2 FQNEAQ.

The chain couples TRBV6-4 to TRBJ1-1, with a weak D call TRBD1 (6 bases). This CDR3 contains 14 residues. Germline CDR1 MRHNA, CDR2 SNTAGT. V was pared by 6 bases and J by 1 base, with 12 bases between. The CDR3 bases are TGTGCCAGCAGCGAGGGACACCAGAACACTGAAGCTTTCTTT. It codes for CASSEGHQNTEAFF.